Below, one T cell receptor (beta chain) is given with its context. The data stem from a study of response to subunit inactivated influenza vaccine. TCRdb re-analysed the RT-PCR reads in MiXCR, keeping a single row per CDR3 protein. Among a few hundred thousand distinct CDR3 sequences listed, around 13% were seen once. CDR3 length equals 16 residues. Trimming left V 0 bases short and J 0 bases short, with 11 bases between. The germline V gene encodes CDR1 MNHEY and CDR2 SVGEGT. The TCR comes from a man aged 50 to 59 who received an inactivated influenza vaccine. The material sequenced was PBMCs from blood, taken about 12 days after vaccination. The genes are TRBV6-2 or TRBV6-3 and TRBJ1-1, with D maybe TRBD1 (6 bases). In DNA form, the CDR3 reads TGTGCCAGCAGTTACTCGATTAGGGGGGTGAACACTGAAGCTTTCTTT. Protein: CASSYSIRGVNTEAFF.